The sequence of this T cell receptor (beta chain) was determined in a study of cytotoxic CD8 clonotypes in ibrutinib-treated CLL. Looking at the study overall: IGHV unmutated 17 to 18; relapsed/refractory more than ten; treatment-naive more than 14. Mean productive templates were around 260,000; mean productive rearrangements were 94,082.

Assay: immunoSEQ multiplex PCR; the TCRdb copy retains only in-frame clones and omits some. This table has about 97,000 clones, 60% to 80% appearing once. Trimming removed 0 bases at V and 0 bases at J, with 10 bases between. Germline lookup yields CDR1 SGDLS and CDR2 YYNGEE. This CDR3 comprises 16 residues. Overall study results and limits: Baseline clonality, above age-matched healthy donor levels, tracked circulating CD8+ T-cell counts.

As concerns this clone: Its matching antigen is unknown.

The specimen was PBMCs, collected after 12 months of ibrutinib treatment. The chain is built from TRBV9 and TRBJ1-3; D possibly corresponds to TRBD1 (5 bases). This TCR was recovered from a human donor with chronic lymphocytic leukemia. The CDR3 DNA reads as TGTGCCAGCAGCGTAGGGGGAGGGGTCTCTGGAAACACCATATATTTT. Its translation: CASSVGGGVSGNTIYF.